The T cell receptor beta chain under discussion was sequenced for a study of OX40 agonist ivuxolimab in advanced cancers. About the research overall: Patients assigned to dose escalation were diagnosed with hepatocellular carcinoma, melanoma, renal cell or head and neck cancer.

With baseline, cycle 4 day 1, and cycle 7 day 1 as timepoints, blood was sampled. Assay: immunoSEQ multiplex PCR; the TCRdb copy retains only in-frame clones and omits some. The sample consists of tens of thousands of clones, around 80% of them appearing once. This clone was observed once. The antigen remains unidentified. The CDR3 extends over 14 amino acids. After removal of 3 bases from V and 7 bases from J, the junction contained 5 bases not matched to a gene. Germline loops: CDR1 LGHNA, CDR2 YSLEER. General observations from the study: The study observed clonal expansion of CD4+ and CD8+ blood T cells by week 6 at 0.1 to 3.0 mg/kg. The average count of expanded clones was higher among CD8+ T cells than among CD4+.

This sequence joins TRBV4-3 and TRBJ2-2; 7 nucleotides line up with TRBD2. Sequencing used CD4+ or CD8+ T cells sorted from blood, obtained in a trial of the OX40 agonist ivuxolimab. This sequence was found in an adult with an advanced solid tumor such as melanoma, head and neck, liver or kidney cancer. CDR3 sequence (DNA): TGCGCCAGCAGCCATGGACTAGGAAGCGGGGAGCTGTTTTTT. Protein: CASSHGLGSGELFF.